This TCR beta chain was sequenced during a study of blood T cell repertoires in COVID-19. Study-wide background: In each case, the material was cDNA or gDNA derived from T cells, B-cell-depleted T cells, or PBMCs.

Authors' processing steps: Quantification of nucleated cells was approximated via reference gene primer amplification. Data came from immunoSEQ multiplex PCR; TCRdb stores just in-frame clones and leaves some out. That table is the source of V, J and clone size, and D and trimming were worked out from the DNA. The sample has about 140,000 clones, around 84% seen once. This CDR3 has 15 residues. The V end was cut by 2 bases, the J end by 6 bases, with 18 bases between. Per germline, CDR1 SGHRS and CDR2 YFSETQ. This clone came up a few times. The gene calls are TRBV5-1 and TRBJ2-7, with D perhaps TRBD1 (6 bases). Material for sequencing was peripheral blood. The clonotype was recovered from a woman aged 60 to 75 with acute or convalescent COVID-19. DNA for the CDR3: TGCGCCAGCAGCTTAGTTCGCGACAGGTCGGCCGAGCAGTACTTC. This translates into CASSLVRDRSAEQYF.